These 6 T cell receptor beta chains originate from one sample sequenced in a study of naive and memory T cell subsets. Overall study results and limits: A few larger clonotypes appeared in naive repertoires, especially CD8, possibly memory cells re-expressing CD45RA.

Both TRBC1 and TRBC2 were covered by a beta constant-region primer of two equimolar oligonucleotides. Nested alpha and beta constant-region primers with the SP2 primer drove four PCR rounds on ligated cDNA. TCRdb recomputed calls from the UMI-ligation and nested PCR reads with MiXCR, one row per CDR3 protein. Found here are 150,000 or so distinct CDR3 sequences, over 20% of them singletons; the top ten hold around 0.097%. Their antigen targets remain unknown. Sequenced: naive CD4+ T cells from blood. Receptor source: a human donor in good health.

The chain combines TRBV6-5 with TRBJ1-1; 10 bases are shared with TRBD1. The length of the CDR3 is 16 residues. Germline-derived CDR1 and CDR2 are MNHEY and SVGAGI. The trim removed 3 bases at V and 1 base at J, leaving 5 bases unmatched. CDR3 sequence (DNA): TGTGCCAGCAGTTATCGACAGGGGGCATGGAACACTGAAGCTTTCTTT. It yields the protein CASSYRQGAWNTEAFF.

This clonotype was recorded many times. The chain employs TRBV20-1 and TRBJ2-7; D gene ambiguous. The CDR3 is 12 amino acids. V gave up 6 bases and J gave up 1 base, with 10 bases separating them. The germline V gene encodes CDR1 DFQATT and CDR2 SNEGSKA (reference sequence). DNA for the CDR3: TGCAGTGCGACAAGATATTCCTACGAGCAGTACTTC. Its protein product is CSATRYSYEQYF.

The chain is built from TRBV9 and TRBJ1-2; D uncertain. The CDR3 contains 14 residues. Germline loops: CDR1 SGDLS, CDR2 YYNGEE. V lost 6 bases and J 4 bases, leaving 16 bases between the germline ends. The CDR3 loop is CASTPSLEIYGYTF. The CDR3 region has the DNA TGTGCCAGCACCCCATCATTGGAGATCTATGGCTACACCTTC. Full variable domain (missing parts from reference TRBV9 and TRBJ1-2): DSGVTQTPKHLITATGQRVTLRCSPRSGDLSVYWYQQSLDQGLQFLIQYYNGEERAKGNILERFSAQQFPDLHSELNLSSLELGDSALYFCASTPSLEIYGYTFGSGTRLTVV.

This clonotype occurred a few times. The rearrangement links TRBV2 to TRBJ2-1; TRBD1 agrees at 8 bases. Germline values: CDR1 SNHLY, CDR2 FYNNEI. The CDR3 runs to 13 residues. V lost 11 bases and J lost 5; bases outside the gene matches: 8. The CDR3 bases are TGTGCCTCTTGGACAGGGATCCACAATGAGCAGTTCTTC. Protein: CASWTGIHNEQFF.

The rearrangement links TRBV28 to TRBJ1-2, with 8 bases lining up with TRBD1. CDR1 is MDHEN, CDR2 SYDVKM, per germline. Trimming at V came to 6 bases and at J to 8 bases, leaving 17 bases not matched to a gene. The CDR3 runs 16 residues. The chain's CDR3 is CASSNPGGAGRNGYTF. CDR3 bases: TGTGCCAGCAGCAATCCAGGGGGCGCAGGAAGAAACGGCTACACCTTC.

This rearrangement joins TRBV14 to TRBJ2-3; no definite D call. Germline CDR1 SGHDN, CDR2 FVKESK. CDR3 length equals 17 residues. Trimming stripped 0 bases from V and 0 bases from J, with 13 bases between. CDR3 coding DNA: TGTGCCAGCAGCCAAGATTGGGCTCTGAGTAGCACAGATACGCAGTATTTT. As protein: CASSQDWALSSTDTQYF.